Listed below are T cell receptor beta chains from one sample, sequenced in a study of T cells in Graves' hyperthyroidism and ophthalmopathy. TCRdb ran MiXCR on the multiplex PCR reads and lists one entry per CDR3 protein. The sample yields a few hundred thousand distinct CDR3 sequences, approximately 12% seen once. The sample taken for sequencing was blood. The receptors were gathered from a man younger than 40 with Graves' hyperthyroidism that later progressed to Graves' ophthalmopathy. Each CDR3 is given with its conserved first and last residue. Fields, in order: clone size, V gene, J gene, D gene, CDR3 DNA, CDR3 protein. A D gene is named only where the DNA matches it firmly. Size tells how often a clone was seen (once, few, many) or the class of an expanded clone, and some rows leave it out.

clone_size: many
v_call: TRBV20-1
j_call: TRBJ2-7
d_call: -
cdr3_nt: TGCAGTGCCTACGACCGGCCCGAGCAGTACTTC
cdr3_aa: CSAYDRPEQYF

clone_size: -
v_call: TRBV15
j_call: TRBJ2-1
d_call: TRBD2
cdr3_nt: TGTGCCACCAGCGGAAGACTAGCGGGGGGTCCCTACAATGAGCAGTTCTTC
cdr3_aa: CATSGRLAGGPYNEQFF

clone_size: many
v_call: TRBV18
j_call: TRBJ2-3
d_call: -
cdr3_nt: TGTGCCAGCTCATCCCCAGACCTTACACCGGTGGGAGATACGCAGTATTTT
cdr3_aa: CASSSPDLTPVGDTQYF

clone_size: few
v_call: TRBV6-1
j_call: TRBJ2-3
d_call: -
cdr3_nt: TGTGCCAGCACAGCCCGTCCGGGCACAGATACGCAGTATTTT
cdr3_aa: CASTARPGTDTQYF

clone_size: few
v_call: TRBV20-1
j_call: TRBJ2-5
d_call: TRBD2
cdr3_nt: TGCAGTGCTTTTAGCGGGGGCCGGCAGGAGACCCAGTACTTC
cdr3_aa: CSAFSGGRQETQYF

clone_size: few
v_call: TRBV6-5
j_call: TRBJ1-2
d_call: -
cdr3_nt: TGTGCCAGCAGTTACGGGGGACATGGGATCGGCTACACCTTC
cdr3_aa: CASSYGGHGIGYTF

clone_size: many
v_call: TRBV18
j_call: TRBJ1-4
d_call: -
cdr3_nt: TGTGCCAGCTCACCGCCGGGGTACACTAATGAAAAACTGTTTTTT
cdr3_aa: CASSPPGYTNEKLFF

clone_size: -
v_call: TRBV7-7
j_call: TRBJ2-2
d_call: -
cdr3_nt: TGTGCCAGCAGCTTAGGCGGGGGCGTAAACACCGGGGAGCTGTTTTTT
cdr3_aa: CASSLGGGVNTGELFF

clone_size: many
v_call: TRBV5-1
j_call: TRBJ2-7
d_call: TRBD1
cdr3_nt: TGCGCCAGCAGCGCGCAGGGACAGGCCTACGAGCAGTACTTC
cdr3_aa: CASSAQGQAYEQYF

clone_size: many
v_call: TRBV28
j_call: TRBJ1-2
d_call: -
cdr3_nt: TGTGCCAGCAGTTTTATCAGGGAGGTGAACTATGGCTACACCTTC
cdr3_aa: CASSFIREVNYGYTF

clone_size: few
v_call: TRBV4-1
j_call: TRBJ2-2
d_call: -
cdr3_nt: TGCGCCAGCAGCCCACTTCCTCGGACCGGGGAGCTGTTTTTT
cdr3_aa: CASSPLPRTGELFF

clone_size: few
v_call: TRBV7-9
j_call: TRBJ1-1
d_call: -
cdr3_nt: TGTGCCAGCACTGGGGGCCGGTACACTGAAGCTTTCTTT
cdr3_aa: CASTGGRYTEAFF

clone_size: few
v_call: TRBV6-1
j_call: TRBJ2-7
d_call: -
cdr3_nt: TGTGCCAGCAGTAGACGGGACCCCTACGAGCAGTACTTC
cdr3_aa: CASSRRDPYEQYF

clone_size: -
v_call: TRBV5-1
j_call: TRBJ2-1
d_call: TRBD1
cdr3_nt: TGCGCCAGCAGCTTACAGGGGATGATGGATGAGCAGTTCTTC
cdr3_aa: CASSLQGMMDEQFF

clone_size: -
v_call: TRBV6-2/TRBV6-3
j_call: TRBJ1-1
d_call: -
cdr3_nt: TGTGCCAGCAGTACCCTCAGGGGCTCCACTGAAGCTTTCTTT
cdr3_aa: CASSTLRGSTEAFF

clone_size: many
v_call: TRBV6-2/TRBV6-3
j_call: TRBJ2-7
d_call: TRBD1
cdr3_nt: TGTGCCAGCAGACCCCGGGACAGGGGTTCTCGGGAGCAGTACTTC
cdr3_aa: CASRPRDRGSREQYF

clone_size: many
v_call: TRBV12-3/TRBV12-4
j_call: TRBJ1-2
d_call: TRBD1
cdr3_nt: TGTGCCAGCAGTTTAGGTACCGGGACAGGGGAAGGCTACACCTTC
cdr3_aa: CASSLGTGTGEGYTF

clone_size: -
v_call: TRBV15
j_call: TRBJ2-3
d_call: TRBD1
cdr3_nt: TGTGCCACCTCTCGCGGACAGGGTGGAGATACGCAGTATTTT
cdr3_aa: CATSRGQGGDTQYF

clone_size: many
v_call: TRBV24-1
j_call: TRBJ1-5
d_call: -
cdr3_nt: TGTGCCACCAGTGAGGAGGCCGTGCATCAGCCCCAGCATTTT
cdr3_aa: CATSEEAVHQPQHF

clone_size: many
v_call: TRBV20-1
j_call: TRBJ1-2
d_call: TRBD1
cdr3_nt: TGCAGTGCTGCCGGGACAGGGGTTAACTATGGCTACACCTTC
cdr3_aa: CSAAGTGVNYGYTF

clone_size: few
v_call: TRBV9
j_call: TRBJ1-6
d_call: -
cdr3_nt: TGTGCCAGCACCCCCCCCCTCCACTTT
cdr3_aa: CASTPPLHF

clone_size: -
v_call: TRBV12-3/TRBV12-4
j_call: TRBJ2-6
d_call: -
cdr3_nt: TGTGCCAGCAGCCGATCCTCCCCTGGGGCCAACGTCCTGACTTTC
cdr3_aa: CASSRSSPGANVLTF

clone_size: many
v_call: TRBV6-1
j_call: TRBJ1-1
d_call: -
cdr3_nt: TGTGCCAGCAGTACCGGACAGTTCACTGAAGCTTTCTTT
cdr3_aa: CASSTGQFTEAFF

clone_size: many
v_call: TRBV18
j_call: TRBJ2-1
d_call: -
cdr3_nt: TGTGCCAGCTCACCGAGCTCCTACAATGAGCAGTTCTTC
cdr3_aa: CASSPSSYNEQFF

clone_size: few
v_call: TRBV18
j_call: TRBJ1-1
d_call: -
cdr3_nt: TGTGCCAGCTCACCGGTTCGGGGGAACACTGAAGCTTTCTTT
cdr3_aa: CASSPVRGNTEAFF

clone_size: few
v_call: TRBV4-2
j_call: TRBJ1-1
d_call: -
cdr3_nt: TGTGCCAGCAGCCCCCCTCTAAGGAACACTGAAGCTTTCTTT
cdr3_aa: CASSPPLRNTEAFF

clone_size: few
v_call: TRBV18
j_call: TRBJ2-1
d_call: -
cdr3_nt: TGTGCCAGCTCACCTATCCGTCCGAGCGGGTCCCTAAATGAGCAGTTCTTC
cdr3_aa: CASSPIRPSGSLNEQFF

clone_size: -
v_call: TRBV28
j_call: TRBJ2-5
d_call: TRBD2
cdr3_nt: TGTGCCAGCAGTATAGGACTAGCGGGGAAGGGACGGGAGACCCAGTACTTC
cdr3_aa: CASSIGLAGKGRETQYF

clone_size: few
v_call: TRBV10-3
j_call: TRBJ2-5
d_call: TRBD1
cdr3_nt: TGTGCCATCAGCCGGACAGGGGGGATTTCGGAGACCCAGTACTTC
cdr3_aa: CAISRTGGISETQYF

clone_size: -
v_call: TRBV28
j_call: TRBJ2-2
d_call: -
cdr3_nt: TGTGCCAGCAGTTTTGTGCTGAGAACGAACACCGGGGAGCTGTTTTTT
cdr3_aa: CASSFVLRTNTGELFF

clone_size: many
v_call: TRBV5-1
j_call: TRBJ2-7
d_call: TRBD1
cdr3_nt: TGCGCCAGCAGCCTACAGGACAGGGGGATTGACGAGCAGTACTTC
cdr3_aa: CASSLQDRGIDEQYF

clone_size: many
v_call: TRBV3-1
j_call: TRBJ1-2
d_call: -
cdr3_nt: TGTGCCAGCAGCCAAGATTTAGGGAACTATGGCTACACCTTC
cdr3_aa: CASSQDLGNYGYTF

clone_size: -
v_call: TRBV28
j_call: TRBJ2-2
d_call: -
cdr3_nt: TGTGCCAGCAGTTTACCCCGAGGGGGGGCCGTCACCGGGGAGCTGTTTTTT
cdr3_aa: CASSLPRGGAVTGELFF

clone_size: -
v_call: TRBV9
j_call: TRBJ2-2
d_call: TRBD2
cdr3_nt: TGTGCCAGCAGCGTGGGACTAGCGCATATGAGCACCGGGGAGCCGTTTTTT
cdr3_aa: CASSVGLAHMSTGEPFF

clone_size: -
v_call: TRBV6-5
j_call: TRBJ2-5
d_call: -
cdr3_nt: TGTGCCAGCAGTTACATGGGACAAGAGACCCAGTACTTC
cdr3_aa: CASSYMGQETQYF

clone_size: -
v_call: TRBV19
j_call: TRBJ1-3
d_call: -
cdr3_nt: TGTGCCAGTAAGAAGGGATCTCGTGGCGGAAACACCATATATTTT
cdr3_aa: CASKKGSRGGNTIYF

clone_size: many
v_call: TRBV12-3/TRBV12-4
j_call: TRBJ1-2
d_call: TRBD1
cdr3_nt: TGTGCCAGCAACCGGGACAGCCGATTTTATGATGGCTACACCTTC
cdr3_aa: CASNRDSRFYDGYTF

clone_size: -
v_call: TRBV14
j_call: TRBJ2-7
d_call: -
cdr3_nt: TGTGCCAGCAGCCTCTTGACCTACGAGCAGCACTTC
cdr3_aa: CASSLLTYEQHF

clone_size: many
v_call: TRBV7-2
j_call: TRBJ2-1
d_call: -
cdr3_nt: TGTGCCAGCAGCTTAGGACGGGTGGGAAATGAGCAGTTCTTC
cdr3_aa: CASSLGRVGNEQFF

clone_size: many
v_call: TRBV27
j_call: TRBJ2-7
d_call: -
cdr3_nt: TGTGCCAGCAGTTATCGTAGGACAGAAGGCTACGAGCAGTACTTC
cdr3_aa: CASSYRRTEGYEQYF

clone_size: many
v_call: TRBV5-6
j_call: TRBJ1-1
d_call: -
cdr3_nt: TGTGCCAGCAGTGGGGGGCTTGCCGGGACTGAAGCTTTCTTT
cdr3_aa: CASSGGLAGTEAFF

clone_size: many
v_call: TRBV11-2
j_call: TRBJ1-2
d_call: TRBD1
cdr3_nt: TGTGCCAGCAGCCGCGACAGGGGGCTTAGCGGCTACACCTTC
cdr3_aa: CASSRDRGLSGYTF

clone_size: many
v_call: TRBV28
j_call: TRBJ1-1
d_call: -
cdr3_nt: TGTGCCAGCAGTTTATACGGGGGGGGGGACACTGAAGCTTTCTTT
cdr3_aa: CASSLYGGGDTEAFF

clone_size: few
v_call: TRBV6-1
j_call: TRBJ1-3
d_call: -
cdr3_nt: TGTGCCAGCAGTGAAGCGTGGGGAGGGGCTGGAAACACCATATATTTT
cdr3_aa: CASSEAWGGAGNTIYF

clone_size: -
v_call: TRBV28
j_call: TRBJ1-6
d_call: TRBD1
cdr3_nt: TGTGCCAGCAGCCGGGACAGATATAATTCACCCCTCCACTTT
cdr3_aa: CASSRDRYNSPLHF

clone_size: many
v_call: TRBV15
j_call: TRBJ1-1
d_call: TRBD1
cdr3_nt: TGTGCCACCAGCAGAGATGGACAGGGGGCTGTGACTGAAGCTTTCTTT
cdr3_aa: CATSRDGQGAVTEAFF

clone_size: many
v_call: TRBV9
j_call: TRBJ2-5
d_call: -
cdr3_nt: TGTGCCAGCAGCGTAGACGGGACGGACCAAGAGACCCAGTACTTC
cdr3_aa: CASSVDGTDQETQYF

clone_size: -
v_call: TRBV10-1
j_call: TRBJ2-7
d_call: TRBD2
cdr3_nt: TGCGCCAGCAGTGAGTCGCGGGGGGGCTACGAGCAGTACTTC
cdr3_aa: CASSESRGGYEQYF